The T cell receptor (beta chain) described here comes from a study of shared clonotypes between healthy human individuals. Data came from immunoSEQ multiplex PCR; TCRdb stores just in-frame clones and leaves some out. This table holds hundreds of thousands of clones, around three quarters found once. The CDR3 length is 14 residues. The V gene lost 4 bases and the J gene lost 9 bases, with 19 bases spanning the gap. Germline lookup yields CDR1 SGHRS and CDR2 YFSETQ. The donors, all of them Caucasian adults, lived in Nashville, Tennessee. Sequences were obtained from PBMCs. This TCR came from a woman aged 40 to 50 in good health. Some clones in this sample may be carry-over from other donors' samples. The chain uses TRBV5-1 and TRBJ2-5; D could derive from TRBD1 or TRBD2 (5 bases each). In DNA form, the CDR3 reads TGCGCCAGCAGCCCGGGCCCCGGGGAAGGGGCCCAGTACTTC. Translated: CASSPGPGEGAQYF.